This T cell receptor beta chain appears in the sequencing data of a study of T cell changes during pregnancy in multiple sclerosis. The repertoire was sequenced with immunoSEQ multiplex PCR; TCRdb's copy has only in-frame clones and lacks some. The repertoire holds 50,000 to 65,000 clones, with around 96% as singletons. The source is a female donor with multiple sclerosis, enrolled in a pregnancy study. Material: CD8+ T cells from peripheral blood mononuclear cells, obtained after pregnancy.

The CDR3 is CASSRGQGTNQPQHF. CDR3 in DNA: TGTGCCAGCAGTCGGGGACAGGGGACGAATCAGCCCCAGCATTTT. The V call is TRBV27, the J call TRBJ1-5, with 10 bases identical to TRBD1. The CDR3 runs to 15 residues. Germline loops: CDR1 MNHEY, CDR2 SMNVEV (reference sequence). V shed 5 bases, J shed 4 bases, and the junction held 5 bases outside the gene matches.